The sequence of this T cell receptor (beta chain) was determined in a study of T cell repertoires in cytomegalovirus infection. Study at large: CMV infection plus the matching HLA type was flagged by public TCR beta signatures.

Trimming removed 5 bases from V and 9 bases from J, with 13 bases in between. Germline V gene lookup returns CDR1 KGHDR and CDR2 SFDVKD. The CDR3 runs to 13 residues. TCRdb passed the reads through MiXCR, listing each CDR3 protein once. The sample has 250,000 to 400,000 distinct CDR3 sequences; roughly 25% are singletons. This clonotype has only a few counts. Its specificity is unknown. General study points: Dominant in the ex vivo response were TCR beta clonotypes restricted by HLA-C and specific for CMV.

The chain joins TRBV24-1 to TRBJ2-1, with D perhaps matching TRBD2 (5 bases). The source of this sequence is a human donor in good health (CMV status not recorded). Some clones in this sample may be carry-over from other donors' samples. Sequencing was performed on cultured PBMCs, taken from culture after CMV antigen stimulation. CDR3 nucleotide sequence: TGTGCCACCAGTGGACCACTAGTACCTGAGCAGTTCTTC. This gives the protein CATSGPLVPEQFF.